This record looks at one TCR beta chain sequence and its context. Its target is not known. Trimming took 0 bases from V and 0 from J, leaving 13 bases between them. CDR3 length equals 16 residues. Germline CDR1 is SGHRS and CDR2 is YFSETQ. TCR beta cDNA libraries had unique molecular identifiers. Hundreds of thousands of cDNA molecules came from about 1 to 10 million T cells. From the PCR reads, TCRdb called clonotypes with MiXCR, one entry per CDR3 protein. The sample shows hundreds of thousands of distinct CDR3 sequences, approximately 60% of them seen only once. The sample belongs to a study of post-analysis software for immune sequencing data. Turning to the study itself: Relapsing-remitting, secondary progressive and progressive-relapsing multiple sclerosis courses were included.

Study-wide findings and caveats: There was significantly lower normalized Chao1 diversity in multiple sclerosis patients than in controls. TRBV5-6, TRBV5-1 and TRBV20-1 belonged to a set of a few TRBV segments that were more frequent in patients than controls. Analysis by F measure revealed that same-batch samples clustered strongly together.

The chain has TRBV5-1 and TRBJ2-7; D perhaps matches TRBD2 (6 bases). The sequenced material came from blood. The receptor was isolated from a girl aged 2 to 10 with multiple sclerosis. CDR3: CASSLAPPGDSYEQYF. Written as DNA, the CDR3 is TGCGCCAGCAGCTTGGCCCCCCCGGGAGACTCCTACGAGCAGTACTTC.